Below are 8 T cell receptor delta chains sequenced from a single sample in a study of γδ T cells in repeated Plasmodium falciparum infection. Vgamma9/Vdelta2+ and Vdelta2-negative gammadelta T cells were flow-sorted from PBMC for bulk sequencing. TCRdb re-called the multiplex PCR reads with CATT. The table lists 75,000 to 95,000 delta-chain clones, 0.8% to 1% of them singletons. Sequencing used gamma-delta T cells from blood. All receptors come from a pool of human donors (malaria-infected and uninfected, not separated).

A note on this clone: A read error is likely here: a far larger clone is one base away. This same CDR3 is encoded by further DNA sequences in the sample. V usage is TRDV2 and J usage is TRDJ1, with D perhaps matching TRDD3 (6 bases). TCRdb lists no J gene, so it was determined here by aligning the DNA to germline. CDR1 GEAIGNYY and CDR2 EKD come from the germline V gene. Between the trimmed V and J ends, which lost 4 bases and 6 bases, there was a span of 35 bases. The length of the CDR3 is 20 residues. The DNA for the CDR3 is TGTGCCTGTGATACGCAGCTCCGCCTATTCAAGGGGATGGGGGTGAATAAACTCATCTTT. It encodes CACDTQLRLFKGMGVNKLIF.

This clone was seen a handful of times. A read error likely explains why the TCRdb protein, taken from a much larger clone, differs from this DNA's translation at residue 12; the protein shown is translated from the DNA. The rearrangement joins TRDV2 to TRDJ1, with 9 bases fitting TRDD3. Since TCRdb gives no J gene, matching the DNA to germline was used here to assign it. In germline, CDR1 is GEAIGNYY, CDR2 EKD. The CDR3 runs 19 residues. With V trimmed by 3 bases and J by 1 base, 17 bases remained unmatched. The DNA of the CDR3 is TGTGCCTGTGACCCCCTAACCAATACTGGGGGACTCTCCACCGATAAACTCATCTTT. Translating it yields CACDPLTNTGGLSTDKLIF.

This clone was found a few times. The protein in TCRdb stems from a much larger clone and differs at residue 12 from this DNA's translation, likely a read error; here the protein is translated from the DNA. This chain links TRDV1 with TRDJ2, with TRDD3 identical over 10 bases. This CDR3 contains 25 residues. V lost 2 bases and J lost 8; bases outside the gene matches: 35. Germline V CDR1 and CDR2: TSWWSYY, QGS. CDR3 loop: CALGETGLGSRRGIREGGRQAQLFF. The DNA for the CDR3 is TGTGCTCTTGGGGAAACGGGGCTAGGGTCCCGTCGGGGGATACGCGAAGGGGGGAGACAGGCACAACTCTTCTTT.

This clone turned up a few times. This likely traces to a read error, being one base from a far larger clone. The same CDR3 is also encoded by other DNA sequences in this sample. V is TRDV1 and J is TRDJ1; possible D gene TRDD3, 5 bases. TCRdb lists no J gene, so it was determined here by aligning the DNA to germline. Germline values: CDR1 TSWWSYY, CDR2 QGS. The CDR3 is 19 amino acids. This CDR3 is CALGELPEPGSGYTDKLIF. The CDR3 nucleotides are TGTGCCCTTGGGGAACTACCCGAACCGGGGTCCGGGTACACCGATAAACTCATCTTT.

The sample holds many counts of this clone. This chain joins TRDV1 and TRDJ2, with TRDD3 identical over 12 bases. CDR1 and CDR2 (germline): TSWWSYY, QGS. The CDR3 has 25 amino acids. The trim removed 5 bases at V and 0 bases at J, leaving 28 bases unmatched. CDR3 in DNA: TGTGCTCTTGGGCCCCGCCTTGATACTACTGGGGGATACCCTACCCTCCCTGCTTTGACAGCACAACTCTTCTTT. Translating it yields CALGPRLDTTGGYPTLPALTAQLFF.

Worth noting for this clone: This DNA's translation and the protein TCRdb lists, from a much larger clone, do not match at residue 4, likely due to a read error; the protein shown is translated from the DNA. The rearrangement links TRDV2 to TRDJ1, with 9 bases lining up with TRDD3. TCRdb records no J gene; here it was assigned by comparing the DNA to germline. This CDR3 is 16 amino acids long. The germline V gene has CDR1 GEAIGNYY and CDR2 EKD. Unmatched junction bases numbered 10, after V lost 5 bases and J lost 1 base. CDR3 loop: CACGWGIRPSTDKLIF. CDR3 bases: TGTGCCTGTGGCTGGGGGATTCGCCCTAGCACCGATAAACTCATCTTT.

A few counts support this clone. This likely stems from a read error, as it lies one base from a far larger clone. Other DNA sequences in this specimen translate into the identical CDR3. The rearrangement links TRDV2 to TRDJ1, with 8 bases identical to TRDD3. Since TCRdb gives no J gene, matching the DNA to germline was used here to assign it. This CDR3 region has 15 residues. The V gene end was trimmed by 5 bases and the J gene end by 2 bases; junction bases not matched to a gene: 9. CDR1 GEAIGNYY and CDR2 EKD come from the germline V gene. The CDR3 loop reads CACASLLGDTDKLIF. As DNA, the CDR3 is TGTGCCTGTGCTTCCTTATTGGGGGATACCGATAAACTCATCTTT.

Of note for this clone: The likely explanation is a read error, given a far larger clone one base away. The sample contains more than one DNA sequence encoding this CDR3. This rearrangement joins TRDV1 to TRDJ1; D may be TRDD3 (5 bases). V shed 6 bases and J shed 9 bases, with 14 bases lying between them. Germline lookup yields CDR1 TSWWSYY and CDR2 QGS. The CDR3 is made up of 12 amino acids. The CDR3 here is CALGRGLGELIF. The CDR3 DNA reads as TGTGCTCTTGGCCGGGGGCTAGGAGAACTCATCTTT.